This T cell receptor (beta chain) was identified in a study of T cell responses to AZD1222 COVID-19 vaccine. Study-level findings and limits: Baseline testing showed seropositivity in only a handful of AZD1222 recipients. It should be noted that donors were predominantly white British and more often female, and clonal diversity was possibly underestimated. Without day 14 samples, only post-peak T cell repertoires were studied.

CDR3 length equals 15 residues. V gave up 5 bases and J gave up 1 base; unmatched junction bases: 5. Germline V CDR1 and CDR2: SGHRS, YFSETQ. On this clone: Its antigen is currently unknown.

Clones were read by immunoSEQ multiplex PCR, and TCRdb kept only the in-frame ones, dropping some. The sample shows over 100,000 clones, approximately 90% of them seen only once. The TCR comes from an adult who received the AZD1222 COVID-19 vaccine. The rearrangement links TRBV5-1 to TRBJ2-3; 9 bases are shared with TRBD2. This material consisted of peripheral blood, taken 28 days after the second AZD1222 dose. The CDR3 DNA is TGCGCCAGCAGTTTTAGCGGGGGCCGCACAGATACGCAGTATTTT. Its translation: CASSFSGGRTDTQYF.